Listed here is a single TCR beta chain. Its matching antigen is unknown. Trimming pared 3 bases from V and 10 bases from J, leaving 7 bases between. This CDR3 has 11 amino acids. Germline V gene data show CDR1 as LNHDA and CDR2 as SQIVND (reference sequence). This sample stems from a study of T cell repertoires in cytomegalovirus infection. Study-level information: CMV infection and matching HLA type were both indicated by public TCR beta signatures.

TCRdb reprocessed the reads with MiXCR, giving one entry per CDR3 protein. The data show 100,000 to 150,000 distinct CDR3 sequences, with about 24% seen just once and 34% held by the top ten. The study, taken as a whole, reports: Identification of carriers of CMV plus the relevant HLA was performed using cumulative public TCR beta family frequency. What dominated the ex vivo response were HLA-C-restricted CMV-specific TCR beta clonotypes.

The J gene is TRBJ2-1, the V gene TRBV19; D is possibly TRBD2 (5 bases). Sequencing was carried out using PBMCs, sequenced either directly or after in vitro stimulation (not recorded which). The sequence derives from a human donor in good health (CMV status not recorded). Some clones in this sample may be carry-over from other donors' samples. The CDR3 DNA is TGTGCCAGTAGTATTAGCGTCGAGCAGTTCTTC. Translated, it gives CASSISVEQFF. The full variable domain, its missing parts supplied by reference TRBV19 and TRBJ2-1, is DGGITQSPKYLFRKEGQNVTLSCEQNLNHDAMYWYRQDPGQGLRLIYYSQIVNDFQKGDIAEGYSVSREKKESFPLTVTSAQKNPTAFYLCASSISVEQFFGPGTRLTVL.